This entry is about one T cell receptor beta chain. The source of the sample is a study of graft-versus-host responses after intestinal transplantation. Study-wide context: Anti-thymocyte globulin induction was given to all recipients, followed by tacrolimus and steroids for around three years. Study observations and caveats: There was an association between peak levels of circulating GvH clones and early post-transplant HvG declines.

The V and J ends lost 5 bases and 1 base, in that order; junction bases with no gene match: 9. The CDR3 has 16 amino acids. The germline gives CDR1 SGHRS, CDR2 YFSETQ. TCRdb's copy holds only in-frame clones and misses some; the assay was immunoSEQ multiplex PCR. The sample yields some 18,000 clones, over 35% seen once. The origin of this receptor is a human patient who received an intestinal transplant. V gene TRBV5-1 combines with J gene TRBJ2-1, with 7 bases aligning to TRBD2. Sequenced here: alloreactive CD4+ T cells from a mixed lymphocyte reaction culture, sampled before intestinal transplant. The subset was: CFSE-low proliferating T cells sorted from roughly six-day pre-transplant mixed lymphocyte reaction (GvH or HvG direction). The CDR3 region has the DNA TGCGCCAGCAGACCGGGGGAGGGAGTGTCCTACAATGAGCAGTTCTTC. The encoded protein is CASRPGEGVSYNEQFF.